This paragraph covers one T cell receptor beta chain sequence. The clone's antigen remains unknown. Base qualities are not provided; no much larger clone lies one nucleotide away. Reading from cysteine to phenylalanine, the CDR3 counts 14 amino acids. The read is trimmed to its CDR3 DNA, 42 bases read in frame from base 1. CDR1 ENHRY and CDR2 SYGVKD were looked up in the germline V gene. Trimming at the junction amounts to 2 bases on V and 5 bases on J, and the germline ends lie 12 bases apart. The sample originates from a study of T-cell memory formation after mild COVID-19 (dated by TCRdb to the early 2020s). For the wider study: TCR sequence clusters from the two donors were found to be largely donor specific. The cohort comprised two young, previously healthy adult volunteers, one female and one male. T-cell clones expanding and contracting after mild COVID-19 in a couple of donors were tracked by longitudinal TCRalpha and TCRbeta repertoire sequencing. General findings and caveats noted by the study authors: SARS-CoV-2 specificity of the second-wave clones peaking on day 37 was not confirmed. Balanced CD4/CD8 phenotypes were observed for clones contracting from day 15 to 85, whereas a bias towards CD4+ was observed for a second wave of clones expanding from day 15 to 37. The study included only a couple of mild cases, and larger cohorts that include severe cases with pre-infection samples were judged to be necessary. Contracting CD4+ clones appeared mostly in the CM and EM memory subsets, whereas CD8+ clones were enriched in EMRA. Some responding clones were found in pre-infection memory, which suggests that pre-existing cross-reactive memory T cells took part in the SARS-CoV-2 response.

Ficoll-Paque density gradient centrifugation was used to isolate PBMCs. Sequencing was performed on an Illumina NovaSeq 6000. Using 5'RACE with constant-segment primers, TCRalpha and TCRbeta cDNA libraries were constructed, with sample barcodes and unique molecular identifiers added in the process. Trizol reagent was used to extract RNA from every sample. The libraries were amplified in two PCR steps, and the second step added a second sample barcode and Illumina TruSeq adapters. Sequencing of libraries was performed on an Illumina NovaSeq with 2 x 150 bp paired-end reads. As for how the authors treated the data: With migec v1.2.7, reads were demultiplexed and then collapsed into UMI-guided consensus sequences. Using mixcr v2.1.11, UMI consensuses were aligned to TRA and TRB V and J templates and then assembled into clonotypes. A clonotype was counted as expanded or contracted only if both edgeR and NoisET called the change significant, with noise models trained on biological replicates. For edgeR calls, the thresholds were a false discovery rate-adjusted p below 0.01 and a log2 fold-change of 1. As an exploratory analysis of dynamics, max-normalized trajectories of the 1000 most abundant clonotypes were examined by PCA with hierarchical clustering. Separately sequenced CD4+ and CD8+ repertoires were used to assign a CD4 or CD8 phenotype to each responding clone. Through fastp at Q25 and MiXCR, TCRdb rebuilt clones from the public reads, retaining in-frame beta chains. CDR3 protein duplicates are merged, each entry listing the most common genes and DNA. TCRdb's processing, not the study's, gives the V and J calls here. The sample yields fewer than 350,000 distinct CDR3 sequences; 8% to 10% were counted once. The ten largest clones add up to roughly 23% of the sample.

The chain couples TRBV10-3 to TRBJ1-2; perhaps TRBD1 is the D gene, with 6 bases matching. The sequenced sample was PBMCs or a T cell subset sorted from them (not recorded which). The TCR sequence derives from a man in his late teens or twenties who had mild COVID-19 (a few samples of this study predate the infection). The sample titles of this study are shuffled in the database, so cell type and time point are left out; the donor was told from shared clones. The CDR3 is CAISEGGRRYGYTF. In nucleotides, the sequence is TGTGCCATCAGTGAGGGGGGGCGCAGGTATGGCTACACCTTC.